One T cell receptor (beta chain) is described in this entry. Its antigen is unidentified. Using immunoSEQ multiplex PCR, the repertoire was profiled, and TCRdb retains in-frame clones only, with some absent. The table shows some 290,000 clones, with nearly 90% occurring only once. The data derive from a study of cytomegalovirus exposure and HLA in healthy donors. Study-level points and caveats: First-cohort TCR clusters tended to co-occur in the approximately 130 validation repertoires, a later analysis found. The study recorded about 150 TCR beta chains that were cytomegalovirus-associated. High sensitivity and specificity were reportedly achieved when the classifier diagnosed cytomegalovirus status.

The sequenced sample was PBMCs. This TCR came from a young man in good health and CMV-seronegative.

The CDR3 region has the DNA TGTGCCAGCATACGCGGGGGAAGTGGTGGGGCCAACGTCCTGACTTTC. Protein sequence: CASIRGGSGGANVLTF. The chain has TRBV2 and TRBJ2-6, with TRBD2 matching over 7 bases. CDR3 size: 16 residues. Looked up from germline, CDR1 is SNHLY and CDR2 is FYNNEI. Trimming cost V 7 bases and J 3 bases; bases outside gene matches: 9.